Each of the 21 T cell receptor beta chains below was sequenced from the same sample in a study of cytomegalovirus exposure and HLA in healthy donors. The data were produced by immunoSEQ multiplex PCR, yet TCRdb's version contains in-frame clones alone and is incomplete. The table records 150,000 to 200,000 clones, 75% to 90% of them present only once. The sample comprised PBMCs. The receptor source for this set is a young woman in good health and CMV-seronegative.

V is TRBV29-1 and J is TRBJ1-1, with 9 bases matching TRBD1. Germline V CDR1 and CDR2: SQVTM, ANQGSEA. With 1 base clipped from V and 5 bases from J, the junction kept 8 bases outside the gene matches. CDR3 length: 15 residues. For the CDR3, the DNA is TGCAGCGTTGAAGCCCGGGACAGGGCTTCTACTGAAGCTTTCTTT. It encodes CSVEARDRASTEAFF.

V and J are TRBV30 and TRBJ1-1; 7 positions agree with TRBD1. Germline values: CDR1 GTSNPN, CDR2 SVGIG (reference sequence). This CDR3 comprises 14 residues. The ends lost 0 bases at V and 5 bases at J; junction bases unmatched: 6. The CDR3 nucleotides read TGTGCCTGGAGTGTAGCCAGGGGGAGGACTGAAGCTTTCTTT. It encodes CAWSVARGRTEAFF.

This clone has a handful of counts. CDR3: CASSEGYSNSPLHF. CDR3 nucleotide sequence: TGTGCCAGCAGTGAAGGCTATAGTAATTCACCCCTCCACTTT. This sequence joins TRBV2 and TRBJ1-6; D is uncertain. Trimming removed 1 base from V and 6 bases from J, with 7 bases in between. From germline, CDR1 is SNHLY and CDR2 FYNNEI. The CDR3 loop spans 14 amino acids.

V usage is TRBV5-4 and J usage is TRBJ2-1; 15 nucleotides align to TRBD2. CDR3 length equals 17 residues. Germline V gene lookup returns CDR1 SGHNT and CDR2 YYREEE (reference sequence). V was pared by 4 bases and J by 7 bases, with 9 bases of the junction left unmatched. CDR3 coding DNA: TGTGCCAGCAGCCTAGGGACTAGCGGGAGGACGCGGAATGAGCAGTTCTTC. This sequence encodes CASSLGTSGRTRNEQFF. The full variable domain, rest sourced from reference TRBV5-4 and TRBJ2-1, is ETGVTQSPTHLIKTRGQQVTLRCSSQSGHNTVSWYQQALGQGPQFIFQYYREEENGRGNFPPRFSGLQFPNYSSELNVNALELDDSALYLCASSLGTSGRTRNEQFFGPGTRLTVL.

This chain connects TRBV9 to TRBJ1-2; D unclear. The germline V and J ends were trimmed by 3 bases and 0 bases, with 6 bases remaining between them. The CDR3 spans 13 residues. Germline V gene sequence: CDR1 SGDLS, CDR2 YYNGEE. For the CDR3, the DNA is TGTGCCAGCAGCGCCGGGACTAACTATGGCTACACCTTC. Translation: CASSAGTNYGYTF.

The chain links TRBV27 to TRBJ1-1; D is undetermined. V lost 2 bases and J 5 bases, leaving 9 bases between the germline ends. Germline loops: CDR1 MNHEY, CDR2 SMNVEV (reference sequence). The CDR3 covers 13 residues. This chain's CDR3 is CASSLNPRTEAFF. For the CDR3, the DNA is TGTGCCAGCAGTTTAAACCCCCGGACTGAAGCTTTCTTT.

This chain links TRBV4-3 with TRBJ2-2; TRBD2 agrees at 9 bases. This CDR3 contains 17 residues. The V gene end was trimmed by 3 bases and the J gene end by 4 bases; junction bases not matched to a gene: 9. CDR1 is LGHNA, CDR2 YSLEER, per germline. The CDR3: CASSQGGLASGTGELFF. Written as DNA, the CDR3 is TGCGCCAGCAGCCAGGGCGGACTAGCGTCGGGCACCGGGGAGCTGTTTTTT.

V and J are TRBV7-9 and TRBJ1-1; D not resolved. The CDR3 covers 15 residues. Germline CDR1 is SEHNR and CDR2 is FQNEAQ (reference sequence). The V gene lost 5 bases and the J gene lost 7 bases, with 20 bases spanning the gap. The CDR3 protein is CASSDPLVKVGEAFF. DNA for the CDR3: TGTGCCAGCAGCGATCCTCTAGTGAAGGTGGGTGAAGCTTTCTTT.

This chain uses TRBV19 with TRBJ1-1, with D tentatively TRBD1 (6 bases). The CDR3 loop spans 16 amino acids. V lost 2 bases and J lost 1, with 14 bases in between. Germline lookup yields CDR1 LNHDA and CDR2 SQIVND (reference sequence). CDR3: CASSIRGQSSNTEAFF. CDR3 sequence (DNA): TGTGCCAGTAGTATAAGAGGACAGTCCTCGAACACTGAAGCTTTCTTT.

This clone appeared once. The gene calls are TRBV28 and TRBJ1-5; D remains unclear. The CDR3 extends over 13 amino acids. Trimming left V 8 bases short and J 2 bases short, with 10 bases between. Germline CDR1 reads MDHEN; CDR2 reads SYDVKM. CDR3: CASLSDGNQPQHF. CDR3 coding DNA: TGTGCCAGCCTCAGCGACGGCAATCAGCCCCAGCATTTT.

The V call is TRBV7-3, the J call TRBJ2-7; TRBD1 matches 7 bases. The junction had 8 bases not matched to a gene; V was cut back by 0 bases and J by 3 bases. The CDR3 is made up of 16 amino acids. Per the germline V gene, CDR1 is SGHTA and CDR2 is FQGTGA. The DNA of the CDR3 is TGTGCCAGCAGCTTAACCCATGGGACAGCAAGCTACGAGCAGTACTTC. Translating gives CASSLTHGTASYEQYF.

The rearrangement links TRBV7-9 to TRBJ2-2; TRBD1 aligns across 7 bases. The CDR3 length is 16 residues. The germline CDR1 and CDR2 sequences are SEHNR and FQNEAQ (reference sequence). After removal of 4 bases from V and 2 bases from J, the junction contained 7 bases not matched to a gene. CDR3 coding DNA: TGTGCCAGCAGCTCAGCCGGGACAGCTAACACCGGGGAGCTGTTTTTT. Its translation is CASSSAGTANTGELFF.

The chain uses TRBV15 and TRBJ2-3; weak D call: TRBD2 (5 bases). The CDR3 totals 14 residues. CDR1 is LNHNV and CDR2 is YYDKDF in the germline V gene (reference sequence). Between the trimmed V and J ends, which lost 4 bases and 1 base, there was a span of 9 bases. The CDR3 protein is CATSKGEGTDTQYF. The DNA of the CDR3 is TGTGCCACCAGCAAGGGAGAGGGCACAGATACGCAGTATTTT.

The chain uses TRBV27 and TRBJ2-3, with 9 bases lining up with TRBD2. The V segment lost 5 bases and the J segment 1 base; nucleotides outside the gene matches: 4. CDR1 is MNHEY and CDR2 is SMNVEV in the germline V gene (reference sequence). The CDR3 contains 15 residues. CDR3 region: CASSGKRGGTDTQYF. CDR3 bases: TGTGCCAGCAGTGGGAAGCGGGGGGGCACAGATACGCAGTATTTT.

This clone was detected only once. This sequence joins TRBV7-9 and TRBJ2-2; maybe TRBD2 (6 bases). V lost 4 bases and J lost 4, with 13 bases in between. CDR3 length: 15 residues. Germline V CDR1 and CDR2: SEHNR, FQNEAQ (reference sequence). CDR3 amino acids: CASSSTSLGTGELFF. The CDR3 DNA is TGTGCCAGCAGCTCGACTAGTCTCGGCACCGGGGAGCTGTTTTTT.

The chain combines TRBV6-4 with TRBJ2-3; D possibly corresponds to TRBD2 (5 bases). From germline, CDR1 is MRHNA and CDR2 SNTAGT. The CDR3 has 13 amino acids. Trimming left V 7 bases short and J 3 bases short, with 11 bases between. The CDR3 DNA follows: TGTGCCAGCATCTGGGGAGTAACAGATACGCAGTATTTT. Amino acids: CASIWGVTDTQYF.

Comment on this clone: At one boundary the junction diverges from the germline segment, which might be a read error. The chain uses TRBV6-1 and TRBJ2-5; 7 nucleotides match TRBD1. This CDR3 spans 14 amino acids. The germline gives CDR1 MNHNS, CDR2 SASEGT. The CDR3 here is CASSEGTVQETQYF. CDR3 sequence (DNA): TGTGCCAGCAGCGAAGGGACAGTCCAAGAGACCCAGTACTTC.

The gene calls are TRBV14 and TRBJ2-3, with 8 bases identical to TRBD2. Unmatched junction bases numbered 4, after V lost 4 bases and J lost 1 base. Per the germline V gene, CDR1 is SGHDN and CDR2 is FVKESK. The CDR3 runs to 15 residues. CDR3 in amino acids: CASSPGLAGTDTQYF. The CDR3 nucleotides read TGTGCCAGCAGCCCCGGACTAGCCGGCACAGATACGCAGTATTTT.

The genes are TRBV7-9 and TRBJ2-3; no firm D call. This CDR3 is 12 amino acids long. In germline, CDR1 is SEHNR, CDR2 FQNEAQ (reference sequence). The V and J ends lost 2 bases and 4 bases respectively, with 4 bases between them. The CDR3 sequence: CASSLSADTQYF. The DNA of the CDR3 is TGTGCCAGCAGCTTAAGCGCAGATACGCAGTATTTT.

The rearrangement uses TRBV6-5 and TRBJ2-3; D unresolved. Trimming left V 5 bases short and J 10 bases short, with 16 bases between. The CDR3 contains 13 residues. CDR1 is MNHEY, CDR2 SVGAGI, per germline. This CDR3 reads CASSKSKNSAQYF. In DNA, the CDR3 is TGTGCCAGCAGTAAATCTAAGAACTCCGCGCAGTATTTT.

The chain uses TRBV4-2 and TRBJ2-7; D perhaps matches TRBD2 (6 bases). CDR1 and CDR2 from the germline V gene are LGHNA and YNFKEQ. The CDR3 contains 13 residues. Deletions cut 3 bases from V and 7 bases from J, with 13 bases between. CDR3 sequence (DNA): TGTGCCAGCAGCCACCTCCCGGGAGAGGAGCAGTACTTC. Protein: CASSHLPGEEQYF.